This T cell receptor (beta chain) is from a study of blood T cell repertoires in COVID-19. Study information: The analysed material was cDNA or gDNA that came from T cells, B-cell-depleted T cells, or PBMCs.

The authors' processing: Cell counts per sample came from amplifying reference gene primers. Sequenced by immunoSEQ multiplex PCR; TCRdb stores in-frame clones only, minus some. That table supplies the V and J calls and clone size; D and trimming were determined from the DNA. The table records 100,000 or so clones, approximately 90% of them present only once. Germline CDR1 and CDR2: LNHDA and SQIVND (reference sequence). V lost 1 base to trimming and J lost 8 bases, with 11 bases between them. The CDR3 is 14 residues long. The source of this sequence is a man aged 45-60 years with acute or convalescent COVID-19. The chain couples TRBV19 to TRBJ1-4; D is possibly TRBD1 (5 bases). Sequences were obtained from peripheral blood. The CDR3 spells CASSIVQDGEKLFF. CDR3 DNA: TGTGCCAGTAGTATAGTACAGGACGGGGAAAAACTGTTTTTT.